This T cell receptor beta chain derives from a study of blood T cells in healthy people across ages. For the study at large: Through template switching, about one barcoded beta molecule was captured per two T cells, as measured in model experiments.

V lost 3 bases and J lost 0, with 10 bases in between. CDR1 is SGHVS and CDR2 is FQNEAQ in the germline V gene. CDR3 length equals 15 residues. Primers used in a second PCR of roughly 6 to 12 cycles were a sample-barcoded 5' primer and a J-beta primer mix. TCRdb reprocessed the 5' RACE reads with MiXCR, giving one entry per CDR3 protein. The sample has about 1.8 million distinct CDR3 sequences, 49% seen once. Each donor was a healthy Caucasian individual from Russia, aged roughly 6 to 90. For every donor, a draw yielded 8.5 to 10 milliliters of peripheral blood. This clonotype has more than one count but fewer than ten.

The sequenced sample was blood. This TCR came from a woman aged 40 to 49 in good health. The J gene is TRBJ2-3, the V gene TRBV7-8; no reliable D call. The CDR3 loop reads CASSFSEQSTDTQYF. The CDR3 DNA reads TGTGCCAGCAGCTTTTCCGAGCAAAGCACAGATACGCAGTATTTT.